This T cell receptor (beta chain) is drawn from a study of Graves' ophthalmopathy and Graves' hyperthyroidism (dated by TCRdb to between 2018 and 2020). Regarding the research as a whole: A patient counted as having stable hyperthyroidism if there was no progression to ophthalmopathy within 18 months of follow-up. The study used signatures of the TCR beta repertoire to tell Graves' ophthalmopathy apart from Graves' hyperthyroidism and to predict which patients would progress to ophthalmopathy. In total, around 140 blood samples were TCR-sequenced: around 42 ophthalmopathy, roughly 80 hyperthyroidism and about 17 hyperthyroidism-to-ophthalmopathy patients. To explore V-J signatures distinguishing ophthalmopathy from hyperthyroidism, a discovery set of approximately 100 patients (fewer than 45 ophthalmopathy, 57 stable hyperthyroidism) was enrolled. An independent validation cohort was composed of approximately 19 hyperthyroidism patients and about 16 patients who later progressed from hyperthyroidism to ophthalmopathy. T-cell repertoires of thyroid tissue and blood were compared in about 6 hyperthyroidism patients. Following sampling, methimazole starting at 30 mg daily was administered to hyperthyroidism patients, and high-dose intravenous methylprednisolone was administered to ophthalmopathy patients.

Concerning this clonotype: Which antigen it targets is not known. No clone much larger than this one lies a single base away; base qualities are absent.

For repertoire sequencing, TCR beta CDR3 regions were amplified from RNA transcripts. HTBI primers and the Qiagen OneStep RT-PCR kit were used in a first-round RT-PCR, which was followed by a second-round multiplex PCR, size selection and purification. Sequencing of the libraries was carried out on an Illumina HiSeq2000 in paired-end mode with 100 bp reads. On the authors' methods: Reads were processed with SOAPnuke, discarding reads with adapters, uncalled bases, mean Phred below 15, or no exact constant-primer or identifier match. COPE v1.2.5 was used to merge high-quality paired reads. Each unique nucleotide sequence was defined as a clonotype, and clonotypes were aligned to IMGT TRB V, D and J references with MiTCR v1.1. The analysis was limited to V-J combinations with a frequency above 0.0001, which together covered just over 98% of the repertoires. For each V-J combination, a TCR clonal expansion and chaos score was defined as the ratio of F50 clonal expansion to chaos observed in the TCRdist matrix. Welch's t-statistics and random forest were used to narrow the features down to 13 V-J combinations, which were then fed into a naive Bayes classifier. Thyroid-blood repertoire similarity was quantified with the Morisita-Horn index. Starting from the raw public reads, TCRdb applied fastp trimming at Q25, assembled clones with MiXCR and retained in-frame beta chains. Rows are combined by CDR3 protein, so each entry shows the most common genes and DNA. The V and J calls here are based on TCRdb, not the publication. This sample has over a million distinct CDR3 sequences in its table, and 35% to 40% of those were observed once. 11% of the sample belongs to the ten largest clones.

General study outcomes and caveats: Most expanded thyroid clonotypes with a frequency above 0.001 also appeared in blood, which suggests that blood repertoires may reflect the immune response in the thyroid. In validation, the model predicted ophthalmopathy progression with 70.59% sensitivity and 72.22% specificity; fewer than 15 predicted patients were CT-confirmed with GO in a median of approximately six months. No statistical method was used to predetermine the sample size, and group allocation was not hidden from the investigators. The 13-signature model separated ophthalmopathy from stable hyperthyroidism with 85% to 90% sensitivity and roughly 84% specificity in cross-validation, and 80%/75% in the test set.

V loses 0 bases, J loses 8 bases, and the germline ends lie 7 bases apart. The germline V gene specifies SQVTM as CDR1 and ANQGSEA as CDR2. Its CDR3 holds 11 amino acids, cysteine through phenylalanine. The entry retains the CDR3 DNA only, 33 bases that are in frame from base 1. Patients with hyperthyroidism were aged 18 to 65 years, had been newly diagnosed, and had a disease duration of less than 2 months. Patients with other autoimmune diseases, uncontrolled infections, pregnancy or lactation were excluded from the study. Diagnosis relied on clinical symptoms, serum thyroxine, TRAb, thyroid ultrasound and orbital computed tomography. Total RNA was extracted with Trizol reagent and quality-checked on an Agilent 2100 Bioanalyzer.

This sequence was found in an adult man with Graves' hyperthyroidism. The chain was built from TRBV29-1 and TRBJ1-2, with the D gene call left open. Sequenced material: peripheral blood or thyroid tissue (not recorded which). The CDR3 protein: CSVEEMGGYTF. The DNA sequence is as follows: TGCAGCGTTGAAGAGATGGGGGGCTACACCTTC.